These T cell receptor beta chains were read from a single sample in a study of blood T cell repertoires in COVID-19. Profiled with immunoSEQ multiplex PCR; TCRdb holds only in-frame clones, not every one. Here the sample spans a few hundred thousand clones, roughly 90% being singletons. Sequences were obtained from peripheral blood. The receptors derive from a man between 40 and 49 years old with acute or convalescent COVID-19. The CDR3 runs from the conserved cysteine through the conserved F or W.

length: 13
V: TRBV12-3/TRBV12-4
CDR3: CASSLAGVDTQYF

length: 16
V: TRBV5-6
CDR3: CASNAGLFGNTDTQYF

length: 14
V: TRBV7-8
CDR3: CASSWSGGHNEQFF

length: 15
V: TRBV11-1
CDR3: CASSPGDRPWREAFF

length: 15
V: TRBV4-1
CDR3: CASSQQGTSGNTIYF

length: 15
V: TRBV6-4
CDR3: CASSQTGTSGDEQFF

length: 12
V: TRBV4-2
CDR3: CASSGGTTEAFF

length: 15
V: TRBV27
CDR3: CASSLGTGWTNEQFF

length: 15
V: TRBV30
CDR3: CAWSVWGRNLYGYTF

length: 14
V: TRBV10-3
CDR3: CAISDISVQETQYF

length: 16
V: TRBV27
CDR3: CASSLSLAGGRETQYF

length: 14
V: TRBV28
CDR3: CASSLTGGGYGYTF

length: 12
V: TRBV12-3/TRBV12-4
CDR3: CASRYEDTEAFF

length: 17
V: TRBV28
CDR3: CASRGAFPPLANYGYTF

length: 15
V: TRBV19
CDR3: CASKPGQLYNSPLHF

length: 13
V: TRBV2
CDR3: CASSEYRDQPQHF

length: 17
V: TRBV19
CDR3: CASSIGWQGVDNQPQHF

length: 15
V: TRBV5-4
CDR3: CASSSRGRGTDTQYF

length: 18
V: TRBV4-2
CDR3: CASSPSFGTGASGNTIYF

length: 15
V: TRBV10-3
CDR3: CAISGSRGQANEQFF

length: 14
V: TRBV2
CDR3: CASSAPFDRDEQYF

length: 17
V: TRBV11-2
CDR3: CASSFGTGGQNPYGYTF

length: 15
V: TRBV5-6
CDR3: CASSLVAGGQETQYF

length: 15
V: TRBV15
CDR3: CATSRGRGFNTEAFF

length: 15
V: TRBV5-8
CDR3: CASSPLGDTNEKLFF

length: 15
V: TRBV7-2
CDR3: CASSTMTQGGEKLFF

length: 14
V: TRBV7-9
CDR3: CASRTSGSSNEQFF

length: 13
V: TRBV6-4
CDR3: CASSEARGETQYF

length: 15
V: TRBV15
CDR3: CATSREGQVNEKLFF

length: 14
V: TRBV10-2
CDR3: CASSEQGVRQPQHF

length: 16
V: TRBV4-1
CDR3: CASSQGRAGAGTEAFF

length: 16
V: TRBV6-1
CDR3: CASSDRGRGNTGELFF

length: 13
V: TRBV27
CDR3: CASKSGTGGEAFF

length: 18
V: TRBV3-1/TRBV3-2
CDR3: CASSSTSGRTTVIDEQFF

length: 14
V: TRBV2
CDR3: CASRLNRGGNTIYF

length: 12
V: TRBV28
CDR3: CASSSVGGLTFF

length: 14
V: TRBV6-5
CDR3: CASSSGLRNSPLHF

length: 13
V: TRBV19
CDR3: CASSKTAHYGYTF

length: 19
V: TRBV18
CDR3: CASSPKPGGRYTSGNTIYF

length: 14
V: TRBV9
CDR3: CASSLRQAGNTIYF

length: 15
V: TRBV3-1/TRBV3-2
CDR3: CASSPLGQPYSPLHF

length: 15
V: TRBV5-1
CDR3: CASSSGTSAQETQYF

length: 15
V: TRBV20-1
CDR3: CSASSTGQASYEQYF

length: 15
V: TRBV13
CDR3: CASSSQTALNEKLFF